These 16 T cell receptor beta chains were sequenced from one sample in a study of T-cell memory formation after mild COVID-19 (dated by TCRdb to the early 2020s). Preparation of the library involved 5' RACE. The run used an Illumina NovaSeq 6000. The public reads were quality trimmed at Q25 with fastp and then assembled into clones with MiXCR by TCRdb, keeping productive beta chains. Entries that share a CDR3 protein sequence are merged under the most common genes and DNA. The sample table lists 340,000 or so distinct CDR3 sequences, 10% to 15% of them with a count of one. The top ten constitute over 20% of the sample. Sequences were obtained from PBMCs or a T cell subset sorted from them (not recorded which). The receptors derive from a young man who had mild COVID-19 (a few samples of this study predate the infection). The sample titles of this study are shuffled in the database, so cell type and time point are left out; the donor was told from shared clones.

This clonotype was observed a handful of times. The chain carries TRBV3-1 and TRBJ1-1; tentatively, D is TRBD1 (6 bases). Germline CDR1 is LGHDT and CDR2 is YNNKEL (reference sequence). The CDR3 loop spans 16 amino acids. Between the trimmed V and J ends, which lost 6 bases and 4 bases, there was a span of 21 bases. CDR3 in amino acids: CASRPTLGGAGTEAFF. The DNA for the CDR3 is TGTGCCAGCAGACCGACTCTCGGGGGCGCGGGCACTGAAGCTTTCTTT.

This clonotype occurred once. The gene calls are TRBV7-2 and TRBJ2-4, with D perhaps TRBD2 (7 bases). Germline CDR1 is SGHTA and CDR2 is FQGNSA. The germline V and J ends were trimmed by 5 bases and 14 bases, with 16 bases remaining between them. The CDR3 totals 12 residues. The CDR3 DNA reads TGTGCCAGCAGCACAGCTGGGGGGGCGGAGTACTTC. This translates into CASSTAGGAEYF.

This clonotype appeared a few times. This chain connects TRBV6-2 or TRBV6-3 to TRBJ2-7, with 7 bases fitting TRBD2. CDR3 length: 11 amino acids. CDR1 and CDR2 from the germline V gene are MNHEY and SVGEGT. The ends lost 8 bases at V and 3 bases at J; junction bases unmatched: 1. CDR3 region: CASGGDYEQYV. Written as DNA, the CDR3 is TGTGCCAGCGGGGGGGACTACGAGCAGTACGTC.

V and J are TRBV6-5 and TRBJ1-1; maybe TRBD1 (6 bases). V was trimmed by 0 bases and J by 1 base, leaving 9 bases between them. Germline CDR1 MNHEY, CDR2 SVGAGI. The CDR3 contains 15 residues. The CDR3 nucleotides read TGTGCCAGCAGTTACTCGTGGGGGCAGAACACTGAAGCTTTCTTT. It encodes CASSYSWGQNTEAFF.

V usage is TRBV19 and J usage is TRBJ2-1, with 7 nucleotides matching TRBD1. V was pared by 5 bases and J by 12 bases, with 10 bases of the junction left unmatched. The CDR3 runs 13 residues. Germline V lookup: CDR1 LNHDA, CDR2 SQIVND (reference sequence). Here the CDR3 reads CASSQGQMNGQFF. The DNA of the CDR3 is TGTGCCAGTAGTCAGGGACAGATGAACGGGCAGTTCTTC.

This clonotype has ten or more counts. V is TRBV6-2 or TRBV6-3 and J is TRBJ1-6; maybe TRBD1 (6 bases). Germline V gene data show CDR1 as MNHEY and CDR2 as SVGEGT. CDR3 length equals 15 residues. V was pared by 0 bases and J by 7 bases, with 10 bases between. CDR3 region: CASSYSGADNSPLHF. In nucleotides, the CDR3 is TGTGCCAGCAGTTACTCGGGGGCGGACAATTCACCCCTCCACTTT.

This clonotype has a handful of counts. The V and J genes are TRBV24-1 and TRBJ2-3; 8 bases are a match to TRBD1. The CDR3 has 17 amino acids. Losses at the gene ends were 6 bases for V and 3 bases for J; bases not matched to a gene: 13. Germline V gene data show CDR1 as KGHDR and CDR2 as SFDVKD. The CDR3 DNA is TGTGCCACCAGTTCCCCCCCGGGGGACAGGTTAACAGATACGCAGTATTTT. It translates to CATSSPPGDRLTDTQYF.

There are many counts of this clonotype. J is TRBJ2-3 and V is TRBV11-2; TRBD2 aligns across 10 bases. CDR1 is SGHAT and CDR2 is FQNNGV in the germline V gene. There are 15 residues in the CDR3. Unmatched junction bases numbered 0, after V lost 0 bases and J lost 3 bases. The CDR3 DNA reads as TGTGCCAGCAGCTTAGAACTAGCGGGGACAGATACGCAGTATTTT. This codes for CASSLELAGTDTQYF.

This clonotype has at least ten counts. This rearrangement joins TRBV7-9 to TRBJ2-7, with D possibly matching TRBD2 (5 bases). The CDR3 consists of 13 residues. V was cut by 5 bases and J by 0 bases, with 8 bases left in between. The germline V gene encodes CDR1 SEHNR and CDR2 FQNEAQ (reference sequence). CDR3 loop: CASSNGVSYEQYF. The CDR3, as DNA: TGTGCCAGCAGCAACGGGGTCTCCTACGAGCAGTACTTC.

The chain links TRBV20-1 to TRBJ1-1; D is unclear. With 4 bases removed from V and 3 bases from J, the gap between germline ends came to 12 bases. Germline CDR1 DFQATT, CDR2 SNEGSKA (reference sequence). The CDR3 length is 13 residues. Here the CDR3 DNA reads TGCAGTGCTATCCCGACGGTATACACTGAAGCTTTCTTT. Amino acid sequence: CSAIPTVYTEAFF.

This clonotype was observed a few times. This chain connects TRBV11-2 to TRBJ2-3; 10 positions match TRBD2. Germline CDR1 and CDR2: SGHAT and FQNNGV. After removal of 4 bases from V and 0 bases from J, the junction contained 19 bases not matched to a gene. This CDR3 contains 21 residues. CDR3 residues: CASSSGLGWLAGESSTDTQYF. For the CDR3, the DNA is TGTGCCAGCAGCTCAGGCCTGGGGTGGCTAGCGGGGGAAAGTAGCACAGATACGCAGTATTTT.

In this sample, this clonotype turned up a few times. The gene calls are TRBV5-6 and TRBJ2-3; maybe TRBD2 (5 bases). Trimming took 1 base from V and 0 from J, leaving 9 bases between them. This CDR3 is built from 15 residues. The V gene's germline CDR1 is SGHDT and CDR2 YYEEEE. The chain's CDR3 is CASSLTGFSTDTQYF. The CDR3 nucleotides read TGTGCCAGCAGCTTGACGGGGTTTAGCACAGATACGCAGTATTTT.

This clonotype appeared a few times. The chain links TRBV5-1 to TRBJ2-5; no firm D call. The CDR3 length is 13 residues. V lost 0 bases to trimming and J lost 5 bases, with 8 bases between them. CDR1 and CDR2 (germline): SGHRS, YFSETQ. The CDR3 protein is CASSLGQIETQYF. In DNA, the CDR3 is TGCGCCAGCAGCTTGGGGCAGATTGAGACCCAGTACTTC. Filled out from reference TRBV5-1 and TRBJ2-5, the complete variable domain reads KAGVTQTPRYLIKTRGQQVTLSCSPISGHRSVSWYQQTPGQGLQFLFEYFSETQRNKGNFPGRFSGRQFSNSRSEMNVSTLELGDSALYLCASSLGQIETQYFGPGTRLLVL.

This clonotype came up a few times. CDR3 in DNA: TGCGCCAGCAGCTTAGCGGGGGGGCCTTTTGAGCAGTACTTC. Translation gives CASSLAGGPFEQYF. This chain uses TRBV4-3 with TRBJ2-7; 11 bases align to TRBD2. The CDR3 runs 14 residues. Germline CDR1 LGHNA, CDR2 YSLEER. The ends lost 5 bases at V and 7 bases at J; junction bases unmatched: 7.

The CDR3 nucleotides read TGTGCCAGCAGTTTAACGACTGAGCAGTACTTC. Translated: CASSLTTEQYF. V and J are TRBV12-3 or TRBV12-4 and TRBJ2-7, with D uncertain. With 2 bases removed from V and 7 bases from J, the gap between germline ends came to 6 bases. The CDR3 is 11 residues long.

Many counts were recorded for this clonotype. The CDR3 region is CASSLRTYPTDTQYF. The DNA of the CDR3 is TGCGCCAGCAGCCTACGGACTTATCCTACAGATACGCAGTATTTT. The V and J genes are TRBV4-3 and TRBJ2-3, with D possibly matching TRBD2 (5 bases). Trimming took 4 bases from V and 3 from J, leaving 14 bases between them. The germline CDR1 and CDR2 sequences are LGHNA and YSLEER. The CDR3 runs to 15 residues.